These 23 T cell receptor beta chains came from one sample sequenced in a study of OX40 agonist ivuxolimab in advanced cancers. Library creation used the immunoSEQ multiplex PCR assay. TCRdb's version of the immuneACCESS table is confined to in-frame rearrangements and falls short of the full clone set. An unresolved V gene accounts for under half of the shortfall where checked; the remainder is of unknown origin. For this sample the table gives about 31,000 clones, of which approximately 86% were detected only once. The top ten constitute roughly 31% of the sample. This specimen was CD4+ or CD8+ T cells sorted from blood, taken in a trial of the OX40 agonist ivuxolimab. The receptors come from an adult with an advanced solid tumor such as melanoma, head and neck, liver or kidney cancer.

The chain carries TRBV27 and TRBJ2-1, with 7 positions matching TRBD2. With 4 bases clipped from V and 10 bases from J, the junction kept 13 bases outside the gene matches. There are 15 residues in the CDR3. Per the germline V gene, CDR1 is MNHEY and CDR2 is SMNVEV (reference sequence). The CDR3 nucleotides are TGTGCCAGCAGTTCCTATCCTCCCGGGAGGCTCGAGCAGTTCTTC. Amino acids: CASSSYPPGRLEQFF.

The V gene is TRBV5-5, the J gene TRBJ1-1; the D is unclear. Germline CDR1 is SGHKS and CDR2 is YYEKEE (reference sequence). The CDR3 extends over 15 amino acids. V lost 2 bases, J lost 1 base, and 12 bases lay in between. The CDR3 DNA is TGTGCCAGCAGCTTCGGCGCCCCTGAGAACACTGAAGCTTTCTTT. Amino acid sequence: CASSFGAPENTEAFF.

The chain uses TRBV29-1 and TRBJ1-1, with 8 bases fitting TRBD1. This CDR3 contains 14 residues. The V segment lost 5 bases and the J segment 2 bases; nucleotides outside the gene matches: 7. CDR1 and CDR2 (germline): SQVTM, ANQGSEA. CDR3 sequence: CSVPGGQVNTEAFF. CDR3 sequence (DNA): TGCAGCGTTCCTGGGGGACAGGTAAACACTGAAGCTTTCTTT.

The sample holds a few counts of this clone. The chain links TRBV6-1 to TRBJ2-7; D uncertain. The CDR3 runs 13 residues. Germline V lookup: CDR1 MNHNS, CDR2 SASEGT. V dropped 6 bases and J dropped 4 bases, with 13 bases sitting between them. This chain's CDR3 is CASSQNQPYEQYF. The CDR3 DNA reads as TGTGCCAGCAGCCAAAACCAACCTTACGAGCAGTACTTC.

The chain links TRBV6-5 to TRBJ2-5, with no clear D. Germline V gene data show CDR1 as MNHEY and CDR2 as SVGAGI. CDR3 size: 13 residues. Trimming left V 3 bases short and J 2 bases short, with 7 bases between. The CDR3 DNA reads as TGTGCCAGCAGTTATGGGCAGCAAGAGACCCAGTACTTC. Protein sequence: CASSYGQQETQYF.

The CDR3 DNA reads TGTGCCAGCAGCCAAGGGACTAGCAAATCCTACGAGCAGTACTTC. Its protein product is CASSQGTSKSYEQYF. This chain uses TRBV9 with TRBJ2-7, with 9 nucleotides matching TRBD2. The CDR3 has 15 amino acids. Germline trimming cut 4 bases from V and 1 base from J; bases unmatched to any gene: 6. Germline CDR1 is SGDLS and CDR2 is YYNGEE.

This clone came up once. The chain combines TRBV5-4 with TRBJ2-7; D remains ambiguous. This CDR3 comprises 13 residues. The germline gives CDR1 SGHNT, CDR2 YYREEE (reference sequence). V shed 0 bases and J shed 1 base, with 5 bases lying between them. CDR3 in amino acids: CASSLAVSYEQYF. CDR3 DNA: TGTGCCAGCAGCTTGGCAGTTTCCTACGAGCAGTACTTC.

This chain uses TRBV16 with TRBJ2-5, with 7 bases that match TRBD1. The CDR3 is made up of 15 amino acids. Trimming took 2 bases from V and 5 from J; bases not matched to a gene: 8. Germline assignment: CDR1 KGHSY and CDR2 FQNENV. The CDR3 loop is CASSQPTTGVETQYF. In nucleotides, the CDR3 is TGTGCCAGCAGCCAACCGACCACAGGGGTGGAGACCCAGTACTTC.

V and J are TRBV11-2 and TRBJ1-1, with D possibly TRBD1 on 6 matching bases. CDR3 length: 13 amino acids. Trimming removed 5 bases from V and 1 base from J, with 8 bases in between. CDR1 and CDR2 from the germline V gene are SGHAT and FQNNGV. The CDR3 DNA reads TGTGCCAGCAGCCTAGGGGGGAACACTGAAGCTTTCTTT. Translated, it gives CASSLGGNTEAFF.

The chain joins TRBV28 to TRBJ1-4; no reliable D call. The CDR3 totals 13 residues. V was trimmed by 9 bases and J by 8 bases, leaving 16 bases between them. Per germline, CDR1 MDHEN and CDR2 SYDVKM. CDR3 sequence (DNA): TGTGCCAGTAGCCGGGAAGGGAAGGAAAAACTGTTTTTT. Protein sequence: CASSREGKEKLFF.

The rearrangement joins TRBV29-1 to TRBJ2-1; a possible D gene is TRBD2 (6 bases). The CDR3 totals 12 residues. V shed 5 bases and J shed 9 bases, with 14 bases lying between them. CDR1 is SQVTM, CDR2 ANQGSEA, per germline. The CDR3 protein is CSVHRRDFEQFF. CDR3 DNA sequence: TGCAGCGTTCATCGCCGGGACTTTGAGCAGTTCTTC.

The genes are TRBV19 and TRBJ2-7; D call uncertain. Germline V gives CDR1 LNHDA, CDR2 SQIVND (reference sequence). V was clipped by 3 bases and J by 0 bases, with 9 bases between them. This CDR3 is built from 14 residues. CDR3 sequence: CASSIAMSSYEQYF. CDR3 nucleotides: TGTGCCAGTAGTATCGCGATGAGCTCCTACGAGCAGTACTTC.

The chain carries TRBV5-1 and TRBJ2-4; D might be TRBD1 (5 bases). Trimming removed 3 bases at V and 4 bases at J, with 17 bases between. Germline V gene lookup returns CDR1 SGHRS and CDR2 YFSETQ. This CDR3 has 16 amino acids. For the CDR3, the DNA is TGCGCCAGCAGCTCCCCTGTCGAGCAGGGAAAAAACATTCAGTACTTC. Translating gives CASSSPVEQGKNIQYF.

Turning to this clone: Other nucleotide sequences in the sample specify the same CDR3. V is TRBV9 and J is TRBJ2-1, with 15 positions matching TRBD2. J lost 8 bases, V lost 5 bases, and 2 bases had no gene match. From germline, CDR1 is SGDLS and CDR2 YYNGEE. The CDR3 spans 14 residues. Here the CDR3 DNA reads TGTGCCAGCAGTGGGACTAGCGGGAGGCATGAGCAGTTCTTC. Amino acid sequence: CASSGTSGRHEQFF.

The V gene is TRBV19, the J gene TRBJ2-7, with TRBD2 matching over 7 bases. This CDR3 spans 15 amino acids. From germline, CDR1 is LNHDA and CDR2 SQIVND (reference sequence). With V trimmed by 1 base and J by 3 bases, 6 bases remained unmatched. This chain's CDR3 is CASSIAQRGDYEQYF. The CDR3 region has the DNA TGTGCCAGTAGTATAGCGCAGCGGGGAGACTACGAGCAGTACTTC.

This chain joins TRBV28 and TRBJ2-2, with 9 bases that match TRBD2. The CDR3 has 14 amino acids. Germline CDR1 is MDHEN and CDR2 is SYDVKM. The ends lost 2 bases at V and 7 bases at J; junction bases unmatched: 2. CDR3 nucleotide sequence: TGTGCCAGCAGTTTACTAGCGGGGAACGGGGAGCTGTTTTTT. Its protein product is CASSLLAGNGELFF.

V is TRBV9 and J is TRBJ2-7; D is uncertain. This CDR3 is 14 amino acids long. Trimming removed 0 bases from V and 2 bases from J, with 9 bases in between. The germline CDR1 and CDR2 sequences are SGDLS and YYNGEE. CDR3 amino acids: CASSVGSGTYEQYF. The CDR3 DNA reads TGTGCCAGCAGCGTAGGCTCCGGTACCTACGAGCAGTACTTC.

The chain employs TRBV2 and TRBJ1-5; 9 nucleotides line up with TRBD1. Trimming cost V 6 bases and J 7 bases; bases outside gene matches: 7. This CDR3 comprises 14 residues. Germline loops: CDR1 SNHLY, CDR2 FYNNEI. The CDR3 is CASREGQGRQPQHF. CDR3 nucleotide sequence: TGTGCCAGCAGGGAGGGACAGGGTAGGCAGCCCCAGCATTTT.

This rearrangement joins TRBV27 to TRBJ2-7; D may be TRBD2 (6 bases). CDR3 length: 23 residues. The V gene's germline CDR1 is MNHEY and CDR2 SMNVEV (reference sequence). Between the trimmed V and J ends, which lost 0 bases and 2 bases, there was a span of 35 bases. CDR3 sequence reads: CASSLSSPVAAVGSASVAYEQYF. The CDR3 DNA sequence: TGTGCCAGCAGTTTATCGTCGCCCGTGGCAGCCGTGGGTTCGGCTAGCGTCGCCTACGAGCAGTACTTC.

This chain connects TRBV6-5 to TRBJ2-3, with 9 bases matching TRBD1. Germline trimming cut 4 bases from V and 4 bases from J; bases unmatched to any gene: 9. Germline loops: CDR1 MNHEY, CDR2 SVGAGI. The CDR3 runs 16 residues. The CDR3 is CASSSRQGEKADTQYF. The CDR3 DNA is TGTGCCAGCAGTTCCCGACAGGGGGAAAAGGCAGATACGCAGTATTTT.

CDR3 sequence: CASSVEPRQPQHF. The CDR3 nucleotides are TGTGCCAGCAGCGTAGAGCCTCGCCAGCCCCAGCATTTT. The chain carries TRBV9 and TRBJ1-5; D gene unclear. The CDR3 sequence is 13 residues long. V lost 0 bases, J lost 7 bases, and 8 bases lay in between. Germline-derived CDR1 and CDR2 are SGDLS and YYNGEE.

The V and J genes are TRBV19 and TRBJ2-1, with D perhaps matching TRBD1 (6 bases). The CDR3 has 11 residues. The V end was cut by 10 bases, the J end by 7 bases, with 11 bases between. Germline assignment: CDR1 LNHDA and CDR2 SQIVND (reference sequence). The CDR3 bases are TGTGCCATTCGAAGGGGGAATGAGCAGTTCTTC. Translation: CAIRRGNEQFF.

The genes are TRBV6-6 and TRBJ2-5; the D gene is possibly TRBD1 (6 bases). Germline CDR1 reads MNHNY; CDR2 reads SVGAGI (reference sequence). CDR3 length equals 12 residues. Deletions cut 4 bases from V and 4 bases from J, with 7 bases between. DNA of the CDR3: TGTGCCAGCAGTTCAGGGGTAGAGACCCAGTACTTC. Its protein is CASSSGVETQYF.